This T cell receptor beta chain emerged from a study of T-cell reconstitution after alpha-beta-depleted transplantation in children. The length of the CDR3 is 17 residues. Germline V gene lookup returns CDR1 DFQATT and CDR2 SNEGSKA (reference sequence). Preparation of the TCRbeta library involved a method that used unique molecular identifiers. From the PCR reads, TCRdb called clonotypes with MiXCR, one entry per CDR3 protein. The table lists approximately 640,000 distinct CDR3 sequences, 15% to 20% of them singletons, with over 0.95% in the top ten. Comments on this clonotype: A read error may be the cause here, since a much bigger clone is one base away.

Sequenced material: PBMCs from the stem cell graft donor, taken from the stem cell graft. The sequence derives from a human donor who donated a stem cell graft to a child with acute myeloid leukemia. V usage is TRBV20-1 and J usage is TRBJ1-6, with 9 bases matching TRBD1. The CDR3 here is CCATSSGTGRYNSPLHF. The CDR3, as DNA: TGCTGTGCTACCTCGTCCGGGACAGGGCGCTATAATTCACCCCTCCACTTT.